This T cell receptor (beta chain) derives from a study of CXCR3-negative and CXCR3-positive naive CD8 T cells. General study results and limits: Naive subsets showed comparable surface CD5, and TCR interaction strength was also inferred from TRB CDR3 physicochemistry.

The libraries of TRB cDNA were prepared using 5' RACE with UMI labels. TCRdb re-called the 5' RACE reads and catalogs CDR3 proteins one per entry, DNA excluded. This table holds about 48,000 distinct CDR3 sequences. Germline V CDR1 and CDR2: MGHDK, SYGVNS. The CDR3 sequence is 14 residues long. With respect to this clonotype: The antigen is undetermined.

The sequence came from a human donor in good health. Some clones in this sample may be carry-over from other donors' samples. The specimen sequenced was memory CD8+ T cells from blood. The rearrangement links TRBV25-1 to TRBJ2-7; the TCRdb D gene call, TRBD1, has no DNA to confirm it. CDR3 in amino acids: CASSDGTGAYEQYF.